The T cell receptor (beta chain) described here comes from a study of CD8+ T cells in alopecia areata. Described treatment: oral pan-JAK inhibitor, 5-10 mg twice daily. Researchers took lesional scalp punch biopsies and peripheral blood from people who were alopecia areata patients. The sorting of PBMCs gave CD4+ and CD8+ T cells. Extracted from the samples, RNA was reverse transcribed into cDNA to serve as the sequencing template. Produced via immunoSEQ multiplex PCR; TCRdb's table is partial and in-frame only. The repertoire has around 150,000 clones, just over 65% of them found once; the top ten carry roughly 0.91%. The germline V gene encodes CDR1 MNHEY and CDR2 SVGAGI. The CDR3 runs to 13 residues. V shed 7 bases and J shed 6 bases, with 13 bases lying between them.

This clonotype originated in a human donor with alopecia areata. This chain joins TRBV6-5 and TRBJ1-5; D is undetermined. The specimen comprised CD4+ T cells sorted from blood, sampled at week 4, from a patient treated with tofacitinib. The CDR3 sequence is CASTAFPGQPQHF. The CDR3 DNA follows: TGTGCCAGCACCGCGTTCCCGGGTCAGCCCCAGCATTTT.